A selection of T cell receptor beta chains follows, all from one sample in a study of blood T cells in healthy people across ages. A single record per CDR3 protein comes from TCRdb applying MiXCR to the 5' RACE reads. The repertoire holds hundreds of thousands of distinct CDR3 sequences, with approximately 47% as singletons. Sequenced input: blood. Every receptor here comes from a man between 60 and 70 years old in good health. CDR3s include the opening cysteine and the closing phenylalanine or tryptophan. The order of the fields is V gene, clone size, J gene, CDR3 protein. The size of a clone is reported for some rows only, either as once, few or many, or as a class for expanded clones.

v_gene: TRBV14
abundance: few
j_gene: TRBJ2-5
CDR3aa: CASSQEVPNEQYF

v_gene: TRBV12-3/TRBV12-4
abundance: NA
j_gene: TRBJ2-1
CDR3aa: CASSSHDPPRNEQFF

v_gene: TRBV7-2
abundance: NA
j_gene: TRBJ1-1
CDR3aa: CASSTTRGGGKAFF

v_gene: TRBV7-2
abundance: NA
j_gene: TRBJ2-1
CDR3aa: CASSSRPGGADEQFF

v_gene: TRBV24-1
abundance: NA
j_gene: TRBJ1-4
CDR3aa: CATSGGGDEKLFF

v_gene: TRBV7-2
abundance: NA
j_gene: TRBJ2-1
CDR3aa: CASREDRYNEQFF

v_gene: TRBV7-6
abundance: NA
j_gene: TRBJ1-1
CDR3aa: CASSLVSGSEAFF

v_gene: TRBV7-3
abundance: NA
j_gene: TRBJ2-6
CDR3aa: CASSSPRGAGANVLTF

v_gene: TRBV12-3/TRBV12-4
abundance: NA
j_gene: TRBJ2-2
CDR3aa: CTSRYRGTGGNTGELFF

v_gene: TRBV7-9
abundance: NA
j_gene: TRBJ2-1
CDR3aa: CASTGRGLGAWNEQFF

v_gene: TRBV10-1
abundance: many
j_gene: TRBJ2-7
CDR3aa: CASSPLGEEADEQYF

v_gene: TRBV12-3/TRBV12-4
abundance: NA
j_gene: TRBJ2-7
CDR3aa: CASSSSGGLTYEQYF

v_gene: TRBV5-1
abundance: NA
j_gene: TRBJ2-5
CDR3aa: CTSSRIQETQYF

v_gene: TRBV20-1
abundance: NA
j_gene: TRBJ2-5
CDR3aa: CSARDWLETQYF

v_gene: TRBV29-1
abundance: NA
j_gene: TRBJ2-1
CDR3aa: CSVVGGGQFEQFF

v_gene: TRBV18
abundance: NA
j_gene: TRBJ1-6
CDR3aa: CASSLWNRNNSPLHF

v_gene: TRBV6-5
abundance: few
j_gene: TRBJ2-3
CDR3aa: CASRRDRSTDTQYF

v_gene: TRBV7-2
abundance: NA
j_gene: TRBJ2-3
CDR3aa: CASSLGMRPHTQYF

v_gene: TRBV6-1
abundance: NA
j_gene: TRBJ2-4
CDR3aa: CASSERGRDSIARNIQYF

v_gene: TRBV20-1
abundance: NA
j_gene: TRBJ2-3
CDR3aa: CSARDKRAANTDTQYF

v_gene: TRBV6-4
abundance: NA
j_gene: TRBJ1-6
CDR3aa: CASSDSNSNSPLHF

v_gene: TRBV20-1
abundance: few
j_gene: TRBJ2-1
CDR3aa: CSAWTSGTDNEQFF

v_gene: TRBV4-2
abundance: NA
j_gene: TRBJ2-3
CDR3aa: CASSQSWRDTQYF

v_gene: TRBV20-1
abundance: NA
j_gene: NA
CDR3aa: CSARDWSWGSNEQYF

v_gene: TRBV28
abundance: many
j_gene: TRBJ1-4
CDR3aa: CASSLPGTADEKLFF

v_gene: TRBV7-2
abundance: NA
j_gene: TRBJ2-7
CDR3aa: CASSSSRAGPYEQYF

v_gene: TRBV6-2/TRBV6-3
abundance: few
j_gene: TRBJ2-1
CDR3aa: CASTHGGSYNEQFF

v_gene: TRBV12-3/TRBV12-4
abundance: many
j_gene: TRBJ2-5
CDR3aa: CASSFVAGRQETQYF

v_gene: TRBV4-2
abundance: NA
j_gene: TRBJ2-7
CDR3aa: CASSQAMGQGTYEQYF

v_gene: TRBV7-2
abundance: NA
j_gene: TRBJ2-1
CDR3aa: CASISGGNEQFF

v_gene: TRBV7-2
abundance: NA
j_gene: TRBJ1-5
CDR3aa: CASSRDQQRQPQHF

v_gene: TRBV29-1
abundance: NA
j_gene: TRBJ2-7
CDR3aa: CSVMTGGSYEQYF

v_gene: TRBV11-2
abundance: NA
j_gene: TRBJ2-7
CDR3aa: CASSLVSGSYEQYF

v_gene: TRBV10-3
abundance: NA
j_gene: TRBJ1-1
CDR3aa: CAISDHGGSTEAFF

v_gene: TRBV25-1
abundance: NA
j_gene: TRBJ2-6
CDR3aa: CASSAPGAGASVLTF

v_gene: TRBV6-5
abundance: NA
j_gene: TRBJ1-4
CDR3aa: CASSPLGEGPGKLFF

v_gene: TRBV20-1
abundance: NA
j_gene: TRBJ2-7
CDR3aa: CSATGQGSYEQYF

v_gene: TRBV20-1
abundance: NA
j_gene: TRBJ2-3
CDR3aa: CSRAGGGADTQYF

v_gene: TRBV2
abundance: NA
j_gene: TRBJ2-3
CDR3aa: CASSEANPSTDTQYF

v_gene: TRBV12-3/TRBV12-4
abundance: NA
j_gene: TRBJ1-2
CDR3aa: CASSFRQGGGYTF